Shown below are 8 T cell receptor beta chains from a single sample sequenced in a study of shared clonotypes between healthy human individuals. Some clones are missing from TCRdb's copy, which holds only in-frame ones; the method was immunoSEQ multiplex PCR. This table holds about 2 million clones, around 96% found once. Naive CD8 isolation took CD45RO-negative cells positively selected for CCR7 and excluded terminally differentiated effector memory CD45RA+ cells. Sequenced input: naive CD8+ T cells sorted from blood. The origin of the receptors is a man aged 18 to 30 in good health.

This chain connects TRBV4-3 to TRBJ2-7, with 7 bases identical to TRBD2. The CDR3 length is 18 residues. V lost 0 bases to trimming and J lost 2 bases; unmatched junction nucleotides: 13. The germline V gene has CDR1 LGHNA and CDR2 YSLEER. The CDR3 loop reads CASSQDRASGLLTYEQYF. DNA of the CDR3: TGCGCCAGCAGCCAAGATAGAGCTAGCGGACTCCTGACCTACGAGCAGTACTTC.

Of note for this clone: A junction end diverges from the germline sequence, so it may reflect a read error. The chain recombines TRBV4-3 with TRBJ2-2; unclear D gene. The V gene's germline CDR1 is LGHNA and CDR2 YSLEER. The CDR3 loop spans 17 amino acids. The CDR3 is CASSQDGPLVNAGELFF. The CDR3 nucleotides read TGCGCCAGCAGCCAAGACGGCCCGTTGGTGAACGCCGGGGAGCTGTTTTTT.

This clone was seen once. This rearrangement joins TRBV27 to TRBJ2-1, with 8 positions matching TRBD2. Germline V gives CDR1 MNHEY, CDR2 SMNVEV (reference sequence). V was pared by 5 bases and J by 5 bases, with 8 bases of the junction left unmatched. CDR3 size: 15 residues. The CDR3 DNA reads as TGTGCCAGCAGTCCACGGACTAGCTGGGACAATGAGCAGTTCTTC. Translated, it gives CASSPRTSWDNEQFF.

This clone has only a few counts. The genes are TRBV10-2 and TRBJ2-7; weak D call: TRBD1 (6 bases). CDR3 length equals 14 residues. From germline, CDR1 is WSHSY and CDR2 SAAADI. V lost 6 bases and J 3 bases, leaving 15 bases between the germline ends. The CDR3 reads CASRMQGWVYEQYF. CDR3 nucleotides: TGCGCCAGCAGGATGCAGGGGTGGGTCTACGAGCAGTACTTC.

Of note for this clone: The same CDR3 also results from other DNA sequences found in this sample. The chain joins TRBV6-1 to TRBJ2-7; a possible D gene is TRBD2 (6 bases). The CDR3 contains 13 residues. With 6 bases removed from V and 0 bases from J, the gap between germline ends came to 9 bases. Germline V gene data show CDR1 as MNHNS and CDR2 as SASEGT. The DNA for the CDR3 is TGTGCCAGCAGGGGGGGTAGCTCCTACGAGCAGTACTTC. This translates into CASRGGSSYEQYF.

The chain combines TRBV27 with TRBJ1-4; D gene uncertain. The V and J ends lost 0 bases and 5 bases respectively, with 13 bases between them. Germline CDR1 and CDR2: MNHEY and SMNVEV (reference sequence). This CDR3 contains 16 residues. The CDR3 loop reads CASSLSSFGLNEKLFF. In nucleotides, the CDR3 is TGTGCCAGCAGTTTATCGAGCTTCGGCCTCAATGAAAAACTGTTTTTT.

The chain links TRBV4-1 to TRBJ2-7, with D perhaps TRBD2 (5 bases). Trimming cost V 4 bases and J 2 bases, with 9 bases left between them. Germline CDR1 and CDR2: MGHRA and YSYEKL. This CDR3 has 13 residues. CDR3 region: CASSRELAYEQYF. Here the CDR3 DNA reads TGCGCCAGCAGCCGGGAACTAGCCTACGAGCAGTACTTC.

To note about this clone: Other DNA sequences in the same sample also yield this CDR3. Here the CDR3 reads CASSLGQGFYEQYF. CDR3 DNA sequence: TGTGCCAGCAGCTTGGGGCAGGGGTTCTACGAGCAGTACTTC. V is TRBV5-6 and J is TRBJ2-7; D might be TRBD1 (6 bases). CDR3 size: 14 residues. Germline CDR1 reads SGHDT; CDR2 reads YYEEEE. Trimming pared 0 bases from V and 3 bases from J, leaving 10 bases between.